This TCR beta chain was captured in a study of coeliac disease. Across the whole study: Each coeliac patient was active, refractory type I, or diet-controlled. High-resolution HLA typing was lacking; TRBV7-2 bias was queried instead. General observations from the study: Control samples showed higher TRB and TRG clonality than intraepithelial and lamina propria samples in active celiac disease. Most TRB amino acid sequences occurred in only one sample.

Comment on this clone: Its specificity is not known.

The CDR3 loop spans 14 amino acids. The ends lost 3 bases at V and 2 bases at J; junction bases unmatched: 2. Germline CDR1 is SGDLS and CDR2 is YYNGEE. Cells were frozen in aliquots of around 490,000, and one aliquot per fraction was sequenced. Only in-frame clones appear in the TCRdb table, and some are missing; sequencing was by immunoSEQ multiplex PCR. The sample yields about 4,100 clones, about three fifths seen once. The sequencing sample was made of intraepithelial lymphocytes from the gut. The chain carries TRBV9 and TRBJ2-3; 8 bases are shared with TRBD1. This receptor was identified in a young woman with active celiac disease. Written as DNA, the CDR3 is TGTGCCAGCAGCGACAGGGGGGACACAGATACGCAGTATTTT. Residues: CASSDRGDTDTQYF.